This is a list of T cell receptor beta chains from one sample in a study of early T cells in non-severe SARS-CoV-2 infection. TCRdb independently ran MiXCR on the 5' RACE reads; one entry per CDR3 protein. The sample yields 30,000 or so distinct CDR3 sequences, 5% to 7% seen once. Sequencing was performed on whole blood. The receptor set was obtained from an adult who was a healthcare worker with PCR-confirmed SARS-CoV-2 infection or an uninfected control (not recorded which). Each CDR3 is given with its conserved first and last residue. D genes are given only for firm matches. Expanded clones are given a class, and other clones once, few, many or no size at all.

D gene,clone size,V gene,J gene,CDR3 protein,CDR3 DNA
NA,NA,TRBV6-1,TRBJ2-2,CASNSGTPNTGELFF,TGTGCCAGCAACTCCGGGACTCCGAACACCGGGGAGCTGTTTTTT
NA,many,TRBV7-2,TRBJ2-7,CASSLGPGTLSSYEQYF,TGTGCCAGCAGCTTAGGCCCCGGGACCCTAAGCTCCTACGAGCAGTACTTC
TRBD1,NA,TRBV9,TRBJ1-6,CASNTGTGYSPLHF,TGTGCCAGCAATACCGGGACAGGGTACTCACCCCTCCACTTT
NA,few,TRBV28,TRBJ2-1,CASQTPNYNEQFF,TGTGCCTCCCAGACTCCGAACTACAATGAGCAGTTCTTC
NA,NA,TRBV24-1,TRBJ2-7,CATSDRRDTNYEQCF,TGTGCCACCAGTGACCGCCGGGACACCAACTACGAGCAGTGCTTC
NA,NA,TRBV7-3,TRBJ2-5,CASSPSGSQETQYF,TGTGCCAGCAGCCCCTCAGGCAGCCAAGAGACCCAGTACTTC
NA,few,TRBV5-1,TRBJ2-7,CASSFGGPTYEQYF,TGCGCCAGCAGCTTTGGGGGGCCTACCTACGAGCAGTACTTC
TRBD1,few,TRBV5-6,TRBJ2-1,CASSFRDRELGEQFF,TGTGCCAGCAGCTTCCGGGACAGGGAGTTGGGTGAGCAGTTCTTC
TRBD1,NA,TRBV11-3,TRBJ2-2,CASSLWTGKTGELFF,TGTGCCAGCAGCCTCTGGACAGGGAAGACCGGGGAGCTGTTTTTT
NA,few,TRBV11-3,TRBJ2-5,CASSWTDGTQYF,TGTGCCAGCAGCTGGACGGACGGGACCCAGTACTTC